The entry below gives a single TCR beta chain sequence along with its context. TCRdb's table, derived via immunoSEQ multiplex PCR, lists solely in-frame clones and lacks some. The sample includes around 1,900,000 clones, about 93% of them seen just once. This entry belongs to a study of shared clonotypes between healthy human individuals. Germline assignment: CDR1 SNHLY and CDR2 FYNNEI. The V end lost 3 bases, the J end lost 8 bases, and 25 bases lay between the germline ends. The CDR3 has 18 residues. CD45RO-negative, CCR7-positively selected cells formed the naive CD8 fraction, excluding terminally differentiated effector memory CD45RA+ cells.

The receptor comes from a man aged 18-30 years in good health. Some clones in this sample may be carry-over from other donors' samples. V and J are TRBV2 and TRBJ1-4; a possible D gene is TRBD1 (6 bases). The sample was naive CD8+ T cells from PBMCs. For the CDR3, the DNA is TGTGCCAGCAGTGATTACATTACAGGGCCCTCTGCCCGGGAAAAACTGTTTTTT. It codes for CASSDYITGPSAREKLFF.